What follows are 2 T cell receptor beta chains derived from one specimen sequenced in a study of blood T cell repertoires in COVID-19. TCRdb keeps only in-frame clones here, not all; method: immunoSEQ multiplex PCR. The profile covers 120,000 to 150,000 clones, with about 79% appearing a single time and about 7.8% taken by the ten largest. The sequenced sample was peripheral blood. The receptor set was obtained from a woman between 50 and 59 years old in a cohort sampled during active or convalescent COVID-19.

This clone was detected once. The CDR3 is CASSLTGGNQPQHF. CDR3 in DNA: TGTGCCAGCAGCTTAACAGGGGGTAATCAGCCCCAGCATTTT. This chain links TRBV7-8 with TRBJ1-5; 8 bases fit TRBD1. With 2 bases clipped from V and 4 bases from J, the junction kept 1 base outside the gene matches. Germline V gives CDR1 SGHVS, CDR2 FQNEAQ. The CDR3 loop spans 14 amino acids.

V and J are TRBV27 and TRBJ1-1; 12 bases are a match to TRBD1. The CDR3 spans 16 residues. Germline V gene sequence: CDR1 MNHEY, CDR2 SMNVEV (reference sequence). J gave up 4 bases and V 1 base, and 4 bases lay outside the gene matches. This chain's CDR3 is CASSLYGTGGPTEAFF. The CDR3 bases are TGTGCCAGCAGTTTATATGGGACAGGGGGCCCCACTGAAGCTTTCTTT.